This T cell receptor (beta chain) was documented in a study of control samples from healthy donors and cancer patients. This CDR3 comprises 18 residues. From germline, CDR1 is SNHLY and CDR2 FYNNEI. The J segment lost 2 bases and the V segment lost 8 bases, leaving 18 bases of the junction unmatched. TCRdb's table, derived via immunoSEQ multiplex PCR, lists solely in-frame clones and lacks some. The table lists 400,000 to 450,000 clones, approximately 90% of them singletons, with roughly 6.4% in the top ten. This receptor was obtained from a man aged 40-49 years with head and neck cancer. V usage is TRBV2 and J usage is TRBJ2-7; TRBD2 aligns across 10 bases. The specimen sequenced was PBMCs. CDR3: CASLLTPTSGASPYEQYF. Here the CDR3 DNA reads TGTGCCAGCCTCCTGACCCCCACTAGCGGGGCATCTCCCTACGAGCAGTACTTC.